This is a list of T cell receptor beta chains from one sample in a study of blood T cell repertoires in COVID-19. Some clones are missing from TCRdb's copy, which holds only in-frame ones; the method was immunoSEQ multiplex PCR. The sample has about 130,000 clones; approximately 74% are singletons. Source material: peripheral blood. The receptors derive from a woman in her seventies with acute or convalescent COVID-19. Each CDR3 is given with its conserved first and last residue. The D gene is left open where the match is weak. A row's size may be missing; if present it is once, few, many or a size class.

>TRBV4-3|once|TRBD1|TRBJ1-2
TGCGCCAGCAGCCAAGTCAGGGGGCCCTATGGCTACACCTTC
CASSQVRGPYGYTF
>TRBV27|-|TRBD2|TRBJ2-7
TGTGCCAGCAGTTTGGTCTCGGGGACTAGCGTATACGAGCAGTACTTC
CASSLVSGTSVYEQYF
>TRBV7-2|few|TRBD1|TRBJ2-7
TGTGCCAGCAGCACGGACAGGACCTCGACCTACGAGCAGTACTTC
CASSTDRTSTYEQYF
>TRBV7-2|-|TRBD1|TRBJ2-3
TGTGCCAGCAGCCCCGACAGGGTCACAGATACGCAGTATTTT
CASSPDRVTDTQYF
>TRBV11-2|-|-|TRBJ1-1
TGTGCCAGCAGCCGTTGGGGCTTGAACACTGAAGCTTTCTTT
CASSRWGLNTEAFF
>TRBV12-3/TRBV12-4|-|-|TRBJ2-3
TGTGCCAGCAGTTTACTAGCAGATACGCAGTATTTT
CASSLLADTQYF
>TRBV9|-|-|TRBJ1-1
TGTGCCAGCAGCGTAGACAGGCTTGGGACTGAAGCTTTCTTT
CASSVDRLGTEAFF
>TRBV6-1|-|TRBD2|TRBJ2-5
TGTGCCAGCAGTGAAACTTTGTTTGGAACTAGCGGGGGGGCGGAGACCCAGTACTTC
CASSETLFGTSGGAETQYF
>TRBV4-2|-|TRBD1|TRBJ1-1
TGTGCCAGCAGCAAGACTACAGGGGACTCTGAAGCTTTCTTT
CASSKTTGDSEAFF
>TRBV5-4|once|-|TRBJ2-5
TGTGCCAGCAGCGTTGGGGCGGAGCAAGAGACCCAGTACTTC
CASSVGAEQETQYF
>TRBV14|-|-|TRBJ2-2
TGTGCCAGCAGCCAAGCGCAGACCGGGGAGCTGTTTTTT
CASSQAQTGELFF
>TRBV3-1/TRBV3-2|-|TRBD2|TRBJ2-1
TGTGCCAGCAGCCGACTAGCGGGGGGGCCGGGGGAGCAGTTCTTC
CASSRLAGGPGEQFF
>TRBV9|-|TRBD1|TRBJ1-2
TGTGCCAGCAGCGTAGGGACAGGGATTGTCTATGGCTACACCTTC
CASSVGTGIVYGYTF
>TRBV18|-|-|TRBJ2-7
TGTGCCAGCTCACCCCGGGGTTTCTCCTACGAGCAGTACTTC
CASSPRGFSYEQYF
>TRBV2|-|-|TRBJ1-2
TGTGCCAGCAGTTTAGGCAGGGCGGTTCTTTATGGCTACACCTTC
CASSLGRAVLYGYTF
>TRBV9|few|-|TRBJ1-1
TGTGCCAGCAGCGTAGCAGGGAACACTGAAGCTTTCTTT
CASSVAGNTEAFF
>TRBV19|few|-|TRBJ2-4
TGTGCCAGTAGTATAGATCAGGGAGCCAGGGGAGCCAAAAACATTCAGTACTTC
CASSIDQGARGAKNIQYF
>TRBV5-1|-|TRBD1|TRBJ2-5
TGCGCCAGCACCCAGGGACAGGGAAGGGAGACCCAGTACTTC
CASTQGQGRETQYF
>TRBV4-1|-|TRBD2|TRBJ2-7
TGCGCCAGCAGCCAAGCCCCCCGTCAAGCGGGGGGGATTCATTACGAGCAGTACTTC
CASSQAPRQAGGIHYEQYF
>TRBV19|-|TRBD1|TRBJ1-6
TGTGCCAGTAGTCCGACAGGGTCTGACTCACCCCTCCACTTT
CASSPTGSDSPLHF
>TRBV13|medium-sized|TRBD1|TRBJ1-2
TGTGCCAGCAGCCGAGACCAGGGGGCCTATGGCTACACCTTC
CASSRDQGAYGYTF
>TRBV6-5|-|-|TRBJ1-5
TGTGCCAGCAGTTACTCGCGGGGGCTTGATCAGCCCCAGCATTTT
CASSYSRGLDQPQHF
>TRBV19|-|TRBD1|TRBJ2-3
TGTGCCAGTAGTACGACCCCGGGACAGGGGGCAGATACGCAGTATTTT
CASSTTPGQGADTQYF
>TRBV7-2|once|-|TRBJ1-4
TGTGCCAGCAGCTTGAGGACATGGGGTAATGAAAAACTGTTTTTT
CASSLRTWGNEKLFF
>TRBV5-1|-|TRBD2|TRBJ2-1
TGCGCCAGCACCCCGCTAGCGGGGGTGGATGAGCAGTTCTTC
CASTPLAGVDEQFF
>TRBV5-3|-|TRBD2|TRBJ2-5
TGTGCCAGAAGCTTGGCCGCCCAGCGGGGGGGAGTGGAAGAGACCCAGTACTTC
CARSLAAQRGGVEETQYF
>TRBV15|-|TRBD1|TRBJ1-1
TGTGCCACCAGCAGTAGCAACCAGGGGGCCGGCAGTTGGAGGACTGAAGCTTTCTTT
CATSSSNQGAGSWRTEAFF
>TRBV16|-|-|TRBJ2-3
TGTGCCAGCAGCCAACTCGGGAACACAGATACGCAGTATTTT
CASSQLGNTDTQYF
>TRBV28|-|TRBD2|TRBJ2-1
TGTGCCAGCAGTTTATCTTCGGGAGGGAGGAATGAGCAGTTCTTC
CASSLSSGGRNEQFF
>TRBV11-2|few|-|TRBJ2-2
TGTGCCAGCAGCTTAGAGGTGGCGGCGGTGCCGGGGGAGCTGTTTTTT
CASSLEVAAVPGELFF
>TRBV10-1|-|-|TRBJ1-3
TGCGCCAGCAGTATCCGGGACACGAAAAGAGGCGAAAACACCATATATTTT
CASSIRDTKRGENTIYF
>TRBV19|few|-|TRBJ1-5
TGTGCCAGTAGTGACACCTTCGAACAGCCCCAGCATTTT
CASSDTFEQPQHF
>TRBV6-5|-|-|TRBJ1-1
TGTGCCAGCAGTTTAATATCGAACACTGAAGCTTTCTTT
CASSLISNTEAFF
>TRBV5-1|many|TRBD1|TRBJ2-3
TGCGCCAGCAGTTCCTCCGACAGGGGTCGTTTTGATACGCAGTATTTT
CASSSSDRGRFDTQYF
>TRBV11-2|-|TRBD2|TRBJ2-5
TGTGCCAGCAGCTTTTCTGGGACTAGCGGGGGGCCAGAGACCCAGTACTTC
CASSFSGTSGGPETQYF
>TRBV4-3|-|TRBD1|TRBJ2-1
TGCGCCAGCAGCCACCTACAGGGGAGTGAGCAGTTCTTC
CASSHLQGSEQFF
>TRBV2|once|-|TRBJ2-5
TGTGCCAGCACCGAGAATAGGGGTGCCCAGTACTTC
CASTENRGAQYF
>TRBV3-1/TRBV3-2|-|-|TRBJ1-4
TGTGCCAGCAGCCAAGATATCGGGGGGAGGCTGTTTTTT
CASSQDIGGRLFF
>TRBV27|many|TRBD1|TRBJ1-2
TGTGCCAGCAGTTTATCGGGACAGAACTTTAACTATGGCTACACCTTC
CASSLSGQNFNYGYTF
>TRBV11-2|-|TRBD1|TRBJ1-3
TGTGCCAGCAGCTTAGCAGGGGGCGGAAACACCATATATTTT
CASSLAGGGNTIYF
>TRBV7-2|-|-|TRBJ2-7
TGTGCCAGCAGCTTAGCCGGGGTTAGCGACGAGCAGTACTTC
CASSLAGVSDEQYF
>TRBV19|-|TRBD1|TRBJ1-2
TGTGCCAGTAGTCTGACAGGGGGGTTGAGCGGCTACACCTTC
CASSLTGGLSGYTF
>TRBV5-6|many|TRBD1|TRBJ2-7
TGTGCCAGCAGCTTGGCTGGGACAGGGTACGAGCAGTACTTC
CASSLAGTGYEQYF
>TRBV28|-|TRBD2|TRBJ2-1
TGTGCCAGCAGTTTTCTGTCGGGACTAGCGGACAATGAGCAGTTCTTC
CASSFLSGLADNEQFF
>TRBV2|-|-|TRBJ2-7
TGTGCCAGCAGTGAAGCACAGTTCTACGAGCAGTACTTC
CASSEAQFYEQYF